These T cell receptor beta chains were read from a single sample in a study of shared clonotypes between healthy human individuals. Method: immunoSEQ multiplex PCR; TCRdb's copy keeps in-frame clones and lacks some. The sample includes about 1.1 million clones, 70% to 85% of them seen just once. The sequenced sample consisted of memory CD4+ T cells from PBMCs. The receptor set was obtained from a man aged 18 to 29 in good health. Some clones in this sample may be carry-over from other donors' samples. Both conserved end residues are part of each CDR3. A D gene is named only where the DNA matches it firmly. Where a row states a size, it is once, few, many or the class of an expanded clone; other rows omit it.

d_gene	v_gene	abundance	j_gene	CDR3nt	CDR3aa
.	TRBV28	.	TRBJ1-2	TGTGCCAGCAGCACAGGGTACTATGGCTACACCTTC	CASSTGYYGYTF
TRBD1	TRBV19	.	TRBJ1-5	TGTGCCAGTACCCCCAGTCGACAGGGGATTGGTCAGCCCCAGCATTTT	CASTPSRQGIGQPQHF
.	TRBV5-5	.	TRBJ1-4	TGTGCCAGCAGCTTGGCCCTCAGCGATAAACTGTTTTTT	CASSLALSDKLFF
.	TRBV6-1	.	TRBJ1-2	TGTGCCAGCAGTGAGACTCCGAATTCCTATGGCTACACCTTC	CASSETPNSYGYTF
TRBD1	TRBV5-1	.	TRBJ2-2	TGCGCCAGCAGCCCAGGACAGGGCGGCAGGACAGGGGAGCTGTTTTTT	CASSPGQGGRTGELFF
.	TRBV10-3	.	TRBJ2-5	TGTGCCATCAGTGACCCCCTTGGTGCCCAGTACTTC	CAISDPLGAQYF
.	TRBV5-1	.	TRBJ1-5	TGCGCCAGCAGCTTGATGCCAAGCCTAAATCAGCCCCAGCATTTT	CASSLMPSLNQPQHF
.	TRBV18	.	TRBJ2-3	TGTGCCAGCTCGGGCCCCGGGGGCACAGATACGCAGTATTTT	CASSGPGGTDTQYF
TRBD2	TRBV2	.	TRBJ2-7	TGTGCCAGCACAAGGGGGACTAGCGGGAACGGGGAGCAGTACTTT	CASTRGTSGNGEQYF
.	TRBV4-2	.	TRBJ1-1	TGTGCCAGCAGCCAAGACAGGGCGGCGGACACTGAAGCTTTCTTT	CASSQDRAADTEAFF
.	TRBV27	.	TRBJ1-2	TGTGCCAGCAGTTTCAGGGAAGGATATGGCTACACCTTC	CASSFREGYGYTF
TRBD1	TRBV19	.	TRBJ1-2	TGTGCCAGTAGCAGAACAGGGGACTATGGCTACACCTTC	CASSRTGDYGYTF
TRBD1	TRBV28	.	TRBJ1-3	TGTGCCAGCAAAGTATTGTCAGGGGGTGGAAACACCATATATTTT	CASKVLSGGGNTIYF
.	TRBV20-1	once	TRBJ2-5	TGCAGTGCCATTATTCAAGAGACCCAGTACTTC	CSAIIQETQYF
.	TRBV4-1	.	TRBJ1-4	TGCGCCAGCAGCCAAGGATGGAGGAACGATGAAAAACTGTTTTTT	CASSQGWRNDEKLFF
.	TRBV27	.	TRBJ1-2	TGTGCCAGCAGTTTATCGAAAGATTATGGCTACACCTTC	CASSLSKDYGYTF
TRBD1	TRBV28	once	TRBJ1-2	TGTGCCAGCACCGTGGGACAGGACGTTTCCTATGGCTACACCTTC	CASTVGQDVSYGYTF
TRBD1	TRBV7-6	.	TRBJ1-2	TGTGCCAGCAGCTTGGGCGGGACAGGAGGAAAGGGTGGCTACACCTTC	CASSLGGTGGKGGYTF
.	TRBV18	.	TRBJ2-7	TGTGCCAGCTCACCACCGACGAGGAGTGAGCAGTACTTC	CASSPPTRSEQYF
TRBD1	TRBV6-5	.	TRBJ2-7	TGTGCCAGCAGTTACTCCGGGACAGGGATCTACGAGCAGTACTTC	CASSYSGTGIYEQYF
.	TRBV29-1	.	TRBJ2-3	TGCAGCGTTGACAACGCAGATACGCAGTATTTT	CSVDNADTQYF
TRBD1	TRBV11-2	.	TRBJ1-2	TGTGCCAGCAGCCACAGGGGGCTATATGGCTACACCTTC	CASSHRGLYGYTF
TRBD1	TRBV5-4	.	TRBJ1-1	TGTGCCAGCAGCCTAAGGACAGGGCCGAACACTGAAGCTTTCTTT	CASSLRTGPNTEAFF
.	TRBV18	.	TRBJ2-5	TGTGCCAGCTCACCACCGCGGCTGTCGGGGCAAGAGACCCAGTACTTC	CASSPPRLSGQETQYF
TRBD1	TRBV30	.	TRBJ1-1	TGTGCCCGGACCATGTCAGGGGGCTTCGCGGGAGCTTTCTTT	CARTMSGGFAGAFF
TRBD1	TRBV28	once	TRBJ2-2	TGTGCCAGCAGCCTCCAGACAGGGGTCGGGACCGGGGAGCTGTTTTTT	CASSLQTGVGTGELFF
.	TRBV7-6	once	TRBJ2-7	TGTGCCAGCAGCTCTCTCCCCCCCGGAATTTTGGCCGAGCAGTACTTC	CASSSLPPGILAEQYF
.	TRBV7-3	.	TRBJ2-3	TGTGCCAGCAGCTTATTGACTTCCGACGATACGCAGTATTTT	CASSLLTSDDTQYF
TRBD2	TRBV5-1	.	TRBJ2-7	TGCGCCAGCAGCCCCGGGACTAGCGGGGCACCCTACGAGCAGTACTTC	CASSPGTSGAPYEQYF
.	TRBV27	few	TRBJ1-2	TGTGCCAGCAGTTTATCGCGCCAAAACTATGGCTACACCTTC	CASSLSRQNYGYTF
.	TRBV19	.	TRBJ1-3	TGTGCCAGTAGTATATTCATTGGGTCTGGAAACACCATATATTTT	CASSIFIGSGNTIYF